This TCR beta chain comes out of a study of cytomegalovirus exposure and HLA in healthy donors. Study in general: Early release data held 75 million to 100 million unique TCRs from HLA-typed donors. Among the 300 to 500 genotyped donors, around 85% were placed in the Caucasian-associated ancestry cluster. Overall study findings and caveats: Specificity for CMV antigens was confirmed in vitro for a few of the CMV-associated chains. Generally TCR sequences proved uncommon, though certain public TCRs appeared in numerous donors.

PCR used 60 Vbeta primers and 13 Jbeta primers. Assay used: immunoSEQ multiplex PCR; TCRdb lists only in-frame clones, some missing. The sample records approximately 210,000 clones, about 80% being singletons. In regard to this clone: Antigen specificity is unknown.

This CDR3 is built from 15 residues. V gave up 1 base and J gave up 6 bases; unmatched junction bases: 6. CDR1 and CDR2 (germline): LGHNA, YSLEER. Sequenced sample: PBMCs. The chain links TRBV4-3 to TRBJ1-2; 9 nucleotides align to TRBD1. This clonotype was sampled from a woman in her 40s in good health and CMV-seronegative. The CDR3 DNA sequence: TGCGCCAGCAGCCAAGGATACGACAGGGGGGATGGCTACACCTTC. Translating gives CASSQGYDRGDGYTF.